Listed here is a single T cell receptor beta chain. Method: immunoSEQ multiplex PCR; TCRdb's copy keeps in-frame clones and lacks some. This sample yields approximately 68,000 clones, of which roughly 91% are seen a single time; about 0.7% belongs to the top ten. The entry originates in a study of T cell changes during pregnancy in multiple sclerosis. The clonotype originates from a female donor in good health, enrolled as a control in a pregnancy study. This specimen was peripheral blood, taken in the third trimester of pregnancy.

In DNA, the CDR3 is TGCGCCAGCAGCTTGGTGGCGGGGAATGAAAAACTGTTTTTT. This codes for CASSLVAGNEKLFF. The chain joins TRBV5-1 to TRBJ1-4; no clear D. The V end was cut by 0 bases, the J end by 5 bases, with 8 bases between. Germline CDR1 and CDR2: SGHRS and YFSETQ. The CDR3 has 14 amino acids.